These T cell receptor beta chains were read from a single sample in a study of T cell responses to AZD1222 COVID-19 vaccine. TCRdb keeps only in-frame clones here, not all; method: immunoSEQ multiplex PCR. The profile shows around 99,000 clones, about 90% of them singletons. The sample consisted of peripheral blood, taken 28 days after the second AZD1222 dose. These receptor sequences come from an adult who received the AZD1222 COVID-19 vaccine. The CDR3 runs from the conserved cysteine through the conserved F or W. The D gene is left open where the match is weak. Clone size is given for some rows only: seen once, a few or many times, or a class if the clone is expanded.

j_call	d_call	clone_size	v_call	cdr3_aa	cdr3_nt
TRBJ1-6	-	once	TRBV18	CASSPPGPKNSPLHF	TGTGCCAGCTCACCACCGGGACCGAAGAATTCACCCCTCCACTTT
TRBJ1-5	-	-	TRBV6-2/TRBV6-3	CASSQKQFSNQPQHF	TGTGCCAGCAGTCAGAAACAGTTCTCCAATCAGCCCCAGCATTTT
TRBJ1-4	-	-	TRBV30	CAWSGSSSEKLFF	TGTGCCTGGAGTGGTTCAAGTAGTGAAAAACTGTTTTTT
TRBJ2-1	TRBD1	once	TRBV5-4	CASRHKGRGSNEQFF	TGTGCCAGCAGACACAAGGGCAGGGGGTCAAATGAGCAGTTCTTC
TRBJ1-5	-	-	TRBV28	CASSYYRARNQPQHF	TGTGCCAGCAGCTATTACAGGGCACGTAATCAGCCCCAGCATTTT
TRBJ1-2	-	few	TRBV5-1	CASSLATGGEYGYTF	TGCGCCAGCAGCTTGGCCACGGGGGGCGAGTATGGCTACACCTTC
TRBJ2-2	TRBD1	once	TRBV11-2	CASTQGDRVGTGELFF	TGTGCCAGCACCCAGGGGGACAGGGTGGGCACCGGGGAGCTGTTTTTT
TRBJ2-3	-	-	TRBV6-4	CASSVSSSTDTQYF	TGTGCCAGCAGTGTTAGTAGCAGCACAGATACGCAGTATTTT
TRBJ2-2	TRBD2	-	TRBV9	CASSAGTSGGNTGELFF	TGTGCCAGCAGCGCCGGGACTAGCGGGGGGAATACCGGGGAGCTGTTTTTT
TRBJ2-4	-	-	TRBV27	CASIFYRVENIQYF	TGTGCCAGCATTTTCTACAGGGTTGAAAACATTCAGTACTTC
TRBJ1-2	-	-	TRBV28	CASVPRGGGYGYTF	TGTGCCAGCGTCCCACGCGGGGGCGGTTATGGCTACACCTTC
TRBJ1-4	-	-	TRBV10-3	CAISEHRPTGMQNEKLFF	TGTGCCATCAGTGAGCACCGACCTACAGGAATGCAAAATGAAAAACTGTTTTTT
TRBJ2-7	-	-	TRBV2	CASIAVRGGEQYF	TGTGCCAGCATCGCCGTTAGGGGCGGCGAGCAGTACTTC
TRBJ2-1	-	once	TRBV28	CASRGEVHYNEQFF	TGTGCCAGCAGGGGGGAGGTTCACTACAATGAGCAGTTCTTC
TRBJ1-6	-	-	TRBV6-6	CASSSRDGSSPLHF	TGTGCCAGCAGTTCCCGGGACGGGTCTTCACCCCTCCACTTT
TRBJ1-6	TRBD1	-	TRBV2	CASSVTDRRSSSPLHF	TGTGCCAGCAGTGTTACGGACAGGCGGTCGAGCTCACCCCTCCACTTT
TRBJ1-6	TRBD1	-	TRBV7-9	CASSTRTGGPPLHF	TGTGCCAGCAGCACCCGGACAGGGGGACCACCCCTCCACTTT
TRBJ2-3	-	few	TRBV2	CASSSTASTDTQYF	TGTGCCAGCAGTAGTACAGCTAGCACAGATACGCAGTATTTT
TRBJ1-6	-	few	TRBV28	CASSLGGAHSPLHF	TGTGCCAGCAGTTTGGGGGGAGCCCATTCACCCCTCCACTTT
TRBJ2-1	TRBD1	-	TRBV5-8	CASSLMGQKNNEQFF	TGTGCCAGCAGCTTGATGGGACAGAAGAACAATGAGCAGTTCTTC
TRBJ2-3	TRBD2	-	TRBV6-2/TRBV6-3	CASSSRLAGGPDTQYF	TGTGCCAGCAGTTCGAGACTAGCGGGAGGGCCAGATACGCAGTATTTT
TRBJ1-1	TRBD1	-	TRBV9	CASSIITGTGGTEAFF	TGTGCCAGCAGCATCATAACCGGGACAGGGGGCACTGAAGCTTTCTTT
TRBJ1-6	-	-	TRBV6-4	CASRRESDYSPLHF	TGTGCCAGCAGGAGGGAATCCGACTACTCACCCCTCCACTTT
TRBJ1-5	-	few	TRBV7-2	CASSYGLYNQPQHF	TGTGCCAGCAGCTACGGACTCTACAATCAGCCCCAGCATTTT
TRBJ2-3	-	-	TRBV11-3	CASSQGGTDTQYF	TGTGCCAGCAGCCAGGGTGGTACAGATACGCAGTATTTT
TRBJ2-5	-	-	TRBV18	CASSPRRREIQETQYF	TGTGCCAGCTCACCACGCCGAAGGGAGATACAAGAGACCCAGTACTTC
TRBJ1-5	-	few	TRBV11-2	CASSLSWGNQPQHF	TGTGCCAGCAGCTTATCTTGGGGGAATCAGCCCCAGCATTTT
TRBJ2-7	-	-	TRBV30	CAWSLQGPHEQYF	TGTGCCTGGAGCTTACAGGGTCCCCACGAGCAGTACTTC
TRBJ1-2	TRBD1	-	TRBV14	CASSQRKGLTGCAF	TGTGCCAGCAGCCAGAGGAAGGGATTGACAGGGTGCGCCTTC
TRBJ1-6	-	-	TRBV7-3	CASSLIEGAPLHF	TGTGCCAGCAGCTTAATCGAGGGGGCACCCCTCCACTTT
TRBJ1-1	-	-	TRBV5-6	CASSFPLGGMNTEAFF	TGTGCCAGCAGCTTCCCCCTGGGGGGGATGAACACTGAAGCTTTCTTT
TRBJ1-1	-	-	TRBV3-1/TRBV3-2	CASSQDHRSNTEAFF	TGTGCCAGCAGCCAAGATCACAGGTCGAACACTGAAGCTTTCTTT
TRBJ2-7	-	-	TRBV4-3	CASSQGGVDRNGYEQYF	TGCGCCAGCAGCCAAGGGGGGGTCGACAGGAACGGCTACGAGCAGTACTTC
TRBJ1-4	-	-	TRBV19	CASSLLENEKLFF	TGTGCCAGTAGTTTGCTAGAAAATGAAAAACTGTTTTTT
TRBJ1-5	-	-	TRBV24-1	CATSSRGGNQPQHF	TGTGCCACCTCTTCCAGGGGAGGCAATCAGCCCCAGCATTTT
TRBJ2-7	-	-	TRBV6-5	CASREGASYEQYF	TGTGCCAGCAGGGAGGGGGCATCCTACGAGCAGTACTTC
TRBJ1-1	TRBD1	-	TRBV7-9	CATIVRTGGTEAFF	TGTGCCACCATCGTTAGGACAGGGGGAACTGAAGCTTTCTTT
TRBJ2-1	-	-	TRBV5-1	CASSLSWGDNEQFF	TGCGCCAGCAGTCTTTCGTGGGGCGACAATGAGCAGTTCTTC
TRBJ1-2	-	-	TRBV5-5	CASSLRDRAVYGYTF	TGTGCCAGCAGCTTAAGGGACCGAGCCGTGTATGGCTACACCTTC
TRBJ1-2	TRBD1	-	TRBV7-2	CASSLVGQDGYTF	TGTGCCAGCAGCTTAGTGGGACAGGATGGCTACACCTTC
TRBJ1-2	TRBD1	-	TRBV19	CASNPTGTDNYGYTF	TGTGCCAGTAACCCAACCGGGACAGACAACTATGGCTACACCTTC
TRBJ1-4	TRBD1	once	TRBV19	CASSRDSNYEKLFF	TGTGCCAGTAGCCGGGACAGCAATTATGAAAAACTGTTTTTT
TRBJ2-7	-	-	TRBV9	CASSVGGDSSYEQYF	TGTGCCAGCAGCGTAGGCGGGGACAGTTCCTACGAGCAGTACTTC
TRBJ2-1	-	once	TRBV6-4	CASSRRERDEQFF	TGTGCCAGCAGCCGGAGAGAAAGGGATGAGCAGTTCTTC
TRBJ1-1	-	-	TRBV28	CASSLQMRRRDTEAFF	TGTGCCAGCAGTTTACAGATGAGGCGTAGGGACACTGAAGCTTTCTTT
TRBJ2-1	-	-	TRBV10-3	CAIMGARTDEQFF	TGTGCCATCATGGGGGCCAGGACCGATGAGCAGTTCTTC
TRBJ1-5	-	-	TRBV7-2	CASSLVGIQPQHF	TGTGCCAGCAGCTTAGTGGGGATTCAGCCCCAGCATTTT
TRBJ1-5	TRBD1	-	TRBV19	CASRSLDRGNQPQHF	TGTGCCAGTCGCTCCTTAGACAGGGGTAATCAGCCCCAGCATTTT
TRBJ2-2	-	-	TRBV14	CASSQLLELNTGELFF	TGTGCCAGCAGCCAATTGCTTGAACTAAACACCGGGGAGCTGTTTTTT
TRBJ1-1	-	-	TRBV5-1	CASSLVSGGATEAFF	TGCGCCAGCAGCTTGGTATCGGGGGGTGCCACTGAAGCTTTCTTT
TRBJ2-6	TRBD1	-	TRBV18	CASSPPTGAGANVLTF	TGTGCCAGCTCACCACCGACAGGGGCTGGGGCCAACGTCCTGACTTTC
TRBJ1-5	-	-	TRBV30	CAWSARGSVLLSNQPQHF	TGTGCCTGGAGTGCCCGGGGGTCCGTACTCCTTAGCAATCAGCCCCAGCATTTT
TRBJ2-7	TRBD1	-	TRBV14	CASSPHPGQGRYEQYF	TGTGCCAGCAGCCCCCACCCGGGACAGGGGAGGTACGAGCAGTACTTC
TRBJ1-2	TRBD1	-	TRBV7-9	CASSPAGTGVGYTF	TGTGCCAGCAGCCCAGCAGGGACAGGGGTCGGCTACACCTTC
TRBJ2-7	-	once	TRBV12-3/TRBV12-4	CASSLVRLAEQYF	TGTGCCAGCAGTTTAGTAAGGCTTGCCGAGCAGTACTTC
TRBJ1-4	-	-	TRBV12-3/TRBV12-4	CASSLSEKLFF	TGTGCCAGCAGTTTAAGTGAAAAACTGTTTTTT
TRBJ1-6	-	once	TRBV19	CASSPQGYNSPLHF	TGTGCCAGTAGTCCGCAGGGATATAATTCACCCCTCCACTTT
TRBJ2-6	TRBD1	-	TRBV5-1	CASSVTGVGANVLTF	TGCGCCAGCAGCGTCACAGGGGTTGGGGCCAACGTCCTGACTTTC
TRBJ1-4	-	-	TRBV4-2	CASSQEATTNEKLFF	TGTGCCAGCAGCCAAGAAGCGACAACTAATGAAAAACTGTTTTTT